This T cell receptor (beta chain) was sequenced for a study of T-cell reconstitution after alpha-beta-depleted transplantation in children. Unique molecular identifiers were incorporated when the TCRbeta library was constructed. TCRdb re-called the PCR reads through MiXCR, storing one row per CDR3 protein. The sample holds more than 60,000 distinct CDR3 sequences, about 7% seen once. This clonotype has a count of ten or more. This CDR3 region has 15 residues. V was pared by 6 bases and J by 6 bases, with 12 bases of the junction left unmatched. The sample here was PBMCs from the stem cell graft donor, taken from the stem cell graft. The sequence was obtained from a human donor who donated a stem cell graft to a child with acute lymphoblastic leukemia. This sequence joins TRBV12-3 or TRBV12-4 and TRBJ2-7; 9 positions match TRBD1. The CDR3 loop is CASSPGGDRVFEQYF. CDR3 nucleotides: TGTGCCAGCAGCCCCGGCGGGGACAGGGTCTTCGAGCAGTACTTC.